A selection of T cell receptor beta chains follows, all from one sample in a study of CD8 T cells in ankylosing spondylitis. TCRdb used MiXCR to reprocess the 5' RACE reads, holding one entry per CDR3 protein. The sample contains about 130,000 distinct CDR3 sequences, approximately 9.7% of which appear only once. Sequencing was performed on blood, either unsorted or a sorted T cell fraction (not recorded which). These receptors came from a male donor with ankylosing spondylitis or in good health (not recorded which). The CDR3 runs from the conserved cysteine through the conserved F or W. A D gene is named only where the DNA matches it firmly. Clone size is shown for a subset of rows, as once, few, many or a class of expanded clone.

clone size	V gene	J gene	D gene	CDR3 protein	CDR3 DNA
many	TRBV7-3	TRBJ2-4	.	CASSLTWGDIQYF	TGTGCCAGCAGCTTAACGTGGGGGGACATTCAGTACTTC
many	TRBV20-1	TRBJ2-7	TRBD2	CSARDPGLAGTYEQYF	TGCAGTGCTAGGGACCCGGGACTAGCGGGGACCTACGAGCAGTACTTC
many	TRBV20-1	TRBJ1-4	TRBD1	CSARYPGTANEKLFF	TGCAGTGCTAGGTATCCCGGGACAGCTAATGAAAAACTGTTTTTT
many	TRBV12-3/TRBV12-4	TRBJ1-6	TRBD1	CASSDRGLNTPLHF	TGTGCCAGCAGCGACAGGGGGCTTAATACACCCCTCCACTTT
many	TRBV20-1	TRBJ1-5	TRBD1	CSAGSGGTDRNQPQHF	TGCAGTGCTGGCTCCGGCGGGACAGACAGAAATCAGCCCCAGCATTTT
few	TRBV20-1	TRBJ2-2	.	CSARAKLRNTPPGELFF	TGCAGTGCTAGAGCCAAGTTGCGAAACACCCCTCCCGGGGAGCTGTTTTTT
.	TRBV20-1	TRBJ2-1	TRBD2	CSATAPSGVPNEQFF	TGCAGTGCTACCGCTCCTAGCGGCGTGCCCAATGAGCAGTTCTTC
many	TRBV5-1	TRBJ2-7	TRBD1	CASRWGQSYEQYF	TGCGCCAGCAGATGGGGACAGAGTTACGAGCAGTACTTC
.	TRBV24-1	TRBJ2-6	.	CATSGDTGANVLTF	TGTGCCACCAGTGGGGACACTGGGGCCAACGTCCTGACTTTC
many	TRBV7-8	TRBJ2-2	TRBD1	CASSRRQGADTGELFF	TGTGCCAGCAGCAGACGACAGGGGGCCGACACCGGGGAGCTGTTTTTT
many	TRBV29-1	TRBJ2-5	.	CSVVLLLRHRDKSFQETQYF	TGCAGCGTTGTTCTCTTACTACGTCACCGGGACAAGAGTTTTCAAGAGACCCAGTACTTC
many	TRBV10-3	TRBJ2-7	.	CAISGTRDHYEQYF	TGTGCCATCAGCGGGACAAGGGATCACTACGAGCAGTACTTC
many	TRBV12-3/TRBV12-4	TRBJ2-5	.	CASSLLGEETQYF	TGTGCCAGCAGTTTACTCGGTGAAGAGACCCAGTACTTC
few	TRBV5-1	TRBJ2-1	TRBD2	CASSLEASGGSYNEQFF	TGCGCCAGCAGCTTGGAGGCTAGCGGGGGATCCTACAATGAGCAGTTCTTC
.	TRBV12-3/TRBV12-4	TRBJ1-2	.	CASSPPGGGRLYGYTF	TGTGCCAGCAGTCCCCCGGGCGGGGGGCGCCTCTATGGCTACACCTTC
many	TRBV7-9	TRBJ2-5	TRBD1	CASSSGQGLGETQYF	TGTGCCAGCAGCTCAGGACAGGGTTTAGGAGAGACCCAGTACTTC
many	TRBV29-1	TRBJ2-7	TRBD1	CSVQTDRGLYEQYF	TGCAGCGTACAAACGGACAGGGGGTTGTACGAGCAGTACTTC
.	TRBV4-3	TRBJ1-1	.	CASSQDIIGWEGTNTEAFF	TGCGCCAGCAGCCAAGATATTATCGGGTGGGAGGGGACGAACACTGAAGCTTTCTTT
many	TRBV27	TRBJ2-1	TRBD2	CASSGTGTSGRAEQFF	TGTGCCAGCAGTGGAACCGGGACTAGCGGGAGGGCTGAGCAGTTCTTC
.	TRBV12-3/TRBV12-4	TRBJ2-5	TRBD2	CASSLFWTSGLETQYF	TGTGCCAGCAGTTTATTCTGGACTAGCGGGTTAGAGACCCAGTACTTC
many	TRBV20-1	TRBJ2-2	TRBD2	CSAVRLADNTGELFF	TGCAGTGCTGTCCGACTAGCGGATAACACCGGGGAGCTGTTTTTT
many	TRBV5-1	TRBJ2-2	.	CASSLGIGELFF	TGCGCCAGCAGCTTGGGGATCGGGGAGCTGTTTTTT
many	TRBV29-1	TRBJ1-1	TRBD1	CSVEQGGNTEAFF	TGCAGCGTTGAACAGGGGGGAAACACTGAAGCTTTCTTT
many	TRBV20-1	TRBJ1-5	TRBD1	CSAFRTGGDGNQPQHF	TGCAGTGCCTTCCGGACAGGGGGCGACGGCAATCAGCCCCAGCATTTT
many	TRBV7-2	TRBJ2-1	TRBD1	CASSISGGSSDEQFF	TGTGCCAGCAGCATTTCAGGGGGCTCATCAGATGAGCAGTTCTTC
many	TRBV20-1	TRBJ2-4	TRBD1	CSARGLGQGVQNIQYF	TGCAGTGCTAGAGGCCTAGGACAGGGAGTTCAAAACATTCAGTACTTC
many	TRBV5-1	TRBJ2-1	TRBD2	CASSFSSGRAYNEQFF	TGCGCCAGCAGCTTCTCTAGCGGGAGGGCCTACAATGAGCAGTTCTTC
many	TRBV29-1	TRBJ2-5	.	CSVVERETQYF	TGCAGCGTTGTGGAGAGAGAGACCCAGTACTTC
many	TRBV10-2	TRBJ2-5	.	CASRGGQETQYF	TGCGCCAGCAGGGGAGGTCAAGAGACCCAGTACTTC
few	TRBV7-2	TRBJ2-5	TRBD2	CASSGRSGNGETQYF	TGTGCCAGCAGCGGACGGAGCGGGAATGGTGAGACCCAGTACTTC
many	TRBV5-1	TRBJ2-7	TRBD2	CASNGQGGNYEQYF	TGCGCCAGCAATGGGCAGGGAGGGAACTACGAGCAGTACTTC
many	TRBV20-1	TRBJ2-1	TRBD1	CSARDAWDSQLQRVDEQFF	TGCAGTGCTAGAGATGCTTGGGACAGCCAACTTCAAAGAGTTGATGAGCAGTTCTTC
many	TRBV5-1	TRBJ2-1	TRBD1	CASSFDGTEYNEQFF	TGCGCCAGCAGCTTCGACGGGACAGAATACAATGAGCAGTTCTTC
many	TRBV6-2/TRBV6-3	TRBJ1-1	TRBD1	CASRVTGYTEAFF	TGTGCCAGCAGGGTGACAGGGTACACTGAAGCTTTCTTT
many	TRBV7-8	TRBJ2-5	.	CASRGETQYF	TGTGCCAGCAGAGGAGAGACCCAGTACTTC
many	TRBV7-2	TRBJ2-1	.	CASSLDGPPYNEQFF	TGTGCCAGCAGCTTAGACGGGCCCCCTTACAATGAGCAGTTCTTC
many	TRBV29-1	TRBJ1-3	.	CSVAGTASGNTIYF	TGCAGCGTTGCCGGGACGGCCTCTGGAAACACCATATATTTT
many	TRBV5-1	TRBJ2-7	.	CASSEGADEQYF	TGCGCCAGCAGCGAGGGCGCCGACGAGCAGTACTTC
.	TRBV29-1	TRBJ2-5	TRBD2	CSAGGGPEETQYF	TGCAGCGCCGGCGGGGGACCGGAAGAGACCCAGTACTTC
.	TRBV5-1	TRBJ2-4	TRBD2	CASSLEVAGLKNIQYF	TGCGCCAGCAGCTTGGAAGTAGCGGGCCTGAAAAACATTCAGTACTTC
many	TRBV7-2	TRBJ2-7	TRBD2	CASSTSGGTEYYEQYF	TGTGCCAGCAGCACTAGCGGGGGTACCGAATACTACGAGCAGTACTTC